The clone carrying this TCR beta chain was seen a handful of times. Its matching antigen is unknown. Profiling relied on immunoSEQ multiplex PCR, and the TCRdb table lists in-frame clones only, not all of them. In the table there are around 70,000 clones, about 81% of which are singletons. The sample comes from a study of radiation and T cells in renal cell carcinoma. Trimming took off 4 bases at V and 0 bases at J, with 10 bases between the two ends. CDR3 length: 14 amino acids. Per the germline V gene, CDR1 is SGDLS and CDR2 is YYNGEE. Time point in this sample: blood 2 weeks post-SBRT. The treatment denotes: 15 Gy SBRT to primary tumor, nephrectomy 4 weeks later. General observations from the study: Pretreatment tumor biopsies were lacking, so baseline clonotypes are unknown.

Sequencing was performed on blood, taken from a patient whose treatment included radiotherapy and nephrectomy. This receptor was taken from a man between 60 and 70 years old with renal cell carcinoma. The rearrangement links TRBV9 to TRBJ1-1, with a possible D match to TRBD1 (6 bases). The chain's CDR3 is CASSLGQLNTEAFF. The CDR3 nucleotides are TGTGCCAGCAGCCTCGGACAGCTGAACACTGAAGCTTTCTTT.